This T cell receptor beta chain was identified in a study of blood T cell repertoires in COVID-19. Study as a whole: Samples of COVID-19 (acute and convalescent) were obtained from the United States, Italy and Spain. Sources were T cells, B-cell-depleted T cells, or PBMCs; the material itself was cDNA or gDNA.

Germline CDR1 SEHNR, CDR2 FQNEAQ (reference sequence). The CDR3 is 12 amino acids. Trimming shortened V by 6 bases and J by 1 base, and 6 bases separated the two germline ends. In the study's own analysis: The assay estimated nucleated cells by amplifying reference gene primers. Sequencing used immunoSEQ multiplex PCR; TCRdb keeps in-frame clones, though not all of them. Clone size and the V and J calls come from that table; the DNA yielded D and trimming. The profile shows about 140,000 clones, roughly 84% of them singletons. The receptor was derived from a woman aged 55-69 years with acute or convalescent COVID-19. The chain combines TRBV7-9 with TRBJ1-1; D unclear. The sequenced material came from peripheral blood. This chain's CDR3 is CASSARNTEAFF. CDR3 DNA sequence: TGTGCCAGCAGTGCGAGGAACACTGAAGCTTTCTTT.